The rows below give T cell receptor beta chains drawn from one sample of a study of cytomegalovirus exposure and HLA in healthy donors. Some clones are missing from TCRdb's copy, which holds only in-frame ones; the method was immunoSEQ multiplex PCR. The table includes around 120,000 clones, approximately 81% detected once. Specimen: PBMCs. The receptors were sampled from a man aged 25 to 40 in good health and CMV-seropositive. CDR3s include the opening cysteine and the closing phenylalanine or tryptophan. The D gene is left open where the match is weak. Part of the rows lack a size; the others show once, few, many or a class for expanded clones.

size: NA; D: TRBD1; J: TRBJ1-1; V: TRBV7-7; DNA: TGTGCTAGCAGCCCGATCCCGGGACAGGGGGGGAACACTGAAGCTTTCTTT; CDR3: CASSPIPGQGGNTEAFF
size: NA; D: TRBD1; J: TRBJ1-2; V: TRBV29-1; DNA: TGCAGCGTTGAGGGGACAGGGATATATGGCTACACCTTC; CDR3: CSVEGTGIYGYTF
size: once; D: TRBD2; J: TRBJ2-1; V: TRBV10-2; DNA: TGCGCCAGCAGTGAATCCGGGAGGTATGTTGAGCAGTTCTTC; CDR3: CASSESGRYVEQFF
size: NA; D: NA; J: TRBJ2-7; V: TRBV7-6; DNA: TGTGCCAGCAGCTTAGAAGCACAGGAGGGCTACGAGCAGTACTTC; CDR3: CASSLEAQEGYEQYF
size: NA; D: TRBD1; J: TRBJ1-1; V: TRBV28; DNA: TGTGCCAGCAGTTTGACGACAGGGAGGACTGAAGCTTTCTTT; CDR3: CASSLTTGRTEAFF
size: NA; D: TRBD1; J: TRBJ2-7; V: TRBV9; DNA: TGTGCCAGCAGCGTAGAAGGGACAGGGATGGACGAGCAGTACTTC; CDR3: CASSVEGTGMDEQYF
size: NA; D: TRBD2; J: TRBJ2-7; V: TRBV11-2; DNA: TGTGCCAGCAGCCAATTAGGACTAGCGGGGGAAGAGCAGTACTTC; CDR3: CASSQLGLAGEEQYF
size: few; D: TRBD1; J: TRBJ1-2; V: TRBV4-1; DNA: TGCGCCAGCAGCCTAGCGGGACAGAGAAACTATGGCTACACCTTC; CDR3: CASSLAGQRNYGYTF
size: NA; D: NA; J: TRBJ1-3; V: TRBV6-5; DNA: TGTGCCAGCAGGTCGCGGATCTCTGGAAACACCATATATTTT; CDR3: CASRSRISGNTIYF
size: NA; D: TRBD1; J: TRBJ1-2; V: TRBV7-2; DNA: TGTGCCAGCAGCTTTCCGGACAGGATTAACTATGGCTACACCTTC; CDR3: CASSFPDRINYGYTF
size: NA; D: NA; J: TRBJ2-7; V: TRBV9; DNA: TGTGCCAGCAGCGTAGGTGGGGGCGTCGTCTACGAGCAGTACTTC; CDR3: CASSVGGGVVYEQYF
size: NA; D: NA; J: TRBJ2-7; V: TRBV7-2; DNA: TGTGCCAGCAGCCCCAGGAATCGAGAATCCTACGAGCAGTACTTC; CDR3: CASSPRNRESYEQYF
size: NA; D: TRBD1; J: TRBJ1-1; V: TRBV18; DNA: TGTGCCAGCTCATCGAACAGGGGCGAAACTGAAGCTTTCTTT; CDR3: CASSSNRGETEAFF
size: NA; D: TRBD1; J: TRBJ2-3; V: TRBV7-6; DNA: TGTGCCAGCAGCGGACATCCAGGGGGCGGCACAGATACGCAGTATTTT; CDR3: CASSGHPGGGTDTQYF
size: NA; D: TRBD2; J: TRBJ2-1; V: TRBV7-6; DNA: TGTGCCAGCAGCCTCGGGACTAGCGGAGGCTCCTACAATGAGCAGTTCTTC; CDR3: CASSLGTSGGSYNEQFF
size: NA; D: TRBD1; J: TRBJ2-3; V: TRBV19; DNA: TGTGCCAGTAGTACCAGACAGGGGAGGGATACGCAGTATTTT; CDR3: CASSTRQGRDTQYF
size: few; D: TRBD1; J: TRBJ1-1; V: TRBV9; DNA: TGTGCCAGCAGCGTAGGGGCAGGGGGTTCGAACACTGAAGCTTTCTTT; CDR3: CASSVGAGGSNTEAFF
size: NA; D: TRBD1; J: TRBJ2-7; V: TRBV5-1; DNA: TGCGCCAGCAGCTCGGGACAGTGGGTCGAGCAGTACTTC; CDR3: CASSSGQWVEQYF
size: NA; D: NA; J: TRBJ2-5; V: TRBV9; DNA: TGTGCCAGCAGCGTAGACAGTGGGCCGCAAGAGACCCAGTACTTC; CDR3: CASSVDSGPQETQYF
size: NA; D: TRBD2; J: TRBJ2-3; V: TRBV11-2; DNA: TGTGCCAGCAGCCGTAGCGGGGGGTTTACAGATACGCAGTATTTT; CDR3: CASSRSGGFTDTQYF
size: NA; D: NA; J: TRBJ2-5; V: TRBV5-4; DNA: TGTGCCAGCAGCTTACTTCCCCAAGAGACCCAGTACTTC; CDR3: CASSLLPQETQYF
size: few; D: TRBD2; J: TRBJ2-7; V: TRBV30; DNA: TGTGCCTGGAGGGGCACTAGCGGGAGAACATACGAGCAGTACTTC; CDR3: CAWRGTSGRTYEQYF
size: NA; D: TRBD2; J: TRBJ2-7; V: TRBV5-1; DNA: TGCGCCAGCAGCCCCAGGGCCGGTGCTAGCGGGGACTACGAGCAGTACTTC; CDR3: CASSPRAGASGDYEQYF
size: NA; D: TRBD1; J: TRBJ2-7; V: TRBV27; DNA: TGTGCCAGCAGTTCAAACTACAAACAGGGGTCTTCCTACGAGCAGTACTTC; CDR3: CASSSNYKQGSSYEQYF
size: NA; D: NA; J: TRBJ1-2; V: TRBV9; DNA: TGTGCCAGCAGCGTATTAGGAGCTAACTATGGCTACACCTTC; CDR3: CASSVLGANYGYTF
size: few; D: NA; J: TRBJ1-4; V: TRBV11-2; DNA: TGTGCCAGCAGCGCCCCCCCAACCACCGCCGGAGGAATTAATGAAAAACTGTTTTTT; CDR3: CASSAPPTTAGGINEKLFF
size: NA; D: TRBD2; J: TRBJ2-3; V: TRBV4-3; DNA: TGCGCCAGCAGCCAAGAAGTGGTGACTAGCGGGGGCACTACAGATACGCAGTATTTT; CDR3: CASSQEVVTSGGTTDTQYF
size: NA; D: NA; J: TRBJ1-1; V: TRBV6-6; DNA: TGTGCCAGCAGTTACATGGCAAACACTGAAGCTTTCTTT; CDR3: CASSYMANTEAFF
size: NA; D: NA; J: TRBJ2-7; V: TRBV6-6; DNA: TGTGCCAGCAGAAAGCGGTGGGACTCGTCGTACGAGCAGTACTTC; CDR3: CASRKRWDSSYEQYF
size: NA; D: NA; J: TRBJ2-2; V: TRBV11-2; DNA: TGTGCCAGCAGAAACAGGGTGAACACCGGGGAGCTGTTTTTT; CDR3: CASRNRVNTGELFF
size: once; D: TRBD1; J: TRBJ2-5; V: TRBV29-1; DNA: TGCAGCATGGGACAGGGGGCAAGATCAGAGACCCAGTACTTC; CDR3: CSMGQGARSETQYF
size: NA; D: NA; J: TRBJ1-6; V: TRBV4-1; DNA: TGCGCCAGCAGCCAAGACAGGAACCCCTATAATTCACCCCTCCACTTT; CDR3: CASSQDRNPYNSPLHF
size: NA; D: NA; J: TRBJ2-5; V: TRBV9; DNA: TGTGCCAGCAGCGTAGGACAGGTAGAGACCCAGTACTTC; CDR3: CASSVGQVETQYF
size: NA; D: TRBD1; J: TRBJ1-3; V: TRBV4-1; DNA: TGCGCCAGCAGTCGAGTCAACAGGGGGGCTGGAAACACCATATATTTT; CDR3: CASSRVNRGAGNTIYF
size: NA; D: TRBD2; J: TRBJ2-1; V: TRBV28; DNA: TGTGCCAGCAGGCGCATTTGGACTAGCGGGAGGGGCCAGTTCTTC; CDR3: CASRRIWTSGRGQFF
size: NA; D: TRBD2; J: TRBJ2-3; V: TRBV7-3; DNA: TGTGCCAGCAGCGTTGGACTAGGGAGGGATACGCAGTATTTT; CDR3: CASSVGLGRDTQYF
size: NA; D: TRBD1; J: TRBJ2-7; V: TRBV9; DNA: TGTGCCAGCAGCTTCGGACAGGGGGACTACGAGCAGTACTTC; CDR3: CASSFGQGDYEQYF
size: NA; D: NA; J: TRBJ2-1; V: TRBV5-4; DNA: TGTGCCAGCAGCTTGGCAGGGTCGAATGAGCAGTTCTTC; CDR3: CASSLAGSNEQFF
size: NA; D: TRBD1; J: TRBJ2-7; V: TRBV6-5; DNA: TGTGCCAGCAGTCGACAGGGGGCTCGATCCTACGAGCAGTACTTC; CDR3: CASSRQGARSYEQYF
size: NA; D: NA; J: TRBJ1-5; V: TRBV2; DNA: TGTGCCAGCAGTGTTGGCCGGCGGGGACAGCCCCAGCATTTT; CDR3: CASSVGRRGQPQHF
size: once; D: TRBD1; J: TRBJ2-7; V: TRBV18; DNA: TGTGCCAGCTCCTGGACAGGGGACACTTACTACGAGCAGTACTTC; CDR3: CASSWTGDTYYEQYF
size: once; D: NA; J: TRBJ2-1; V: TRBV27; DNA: TGTGCCAGCAGCTTTAGTCCCAGGGCCTACAATGAGCAGTTCTTC; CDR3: CASSFSPRAYNEQFF
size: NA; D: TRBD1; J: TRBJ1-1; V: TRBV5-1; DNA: TGCGCCAGCAGTAAACAGGGGGCGGACACTGAAGCTTTCTTT; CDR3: CASSKQGADTEAFF
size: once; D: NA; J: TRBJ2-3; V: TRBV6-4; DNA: TGTGCCAGCAGCTACCGGGGAGAGGCAGATACGCAGTATTTT; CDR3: CASSYRGEADTQYF